This T cell receptor beta chain was profiled in a study of blood T cell repertoires in COVID-19. Sequenced by immunoSEQ multiplex PCR; TCRdb stores in-frame clones only, minus some. In the table there are 200,000 to 300,000 clones, about 83% of which are singletons. Germline V gene data show CDR1 as MNHEY and CDR2 as SMNVEV (reference sequence). The length of the CDR3 is 17 residues. V lost 4 bases to trimming and J lost 6 bases; unmatched junction nucleotides: 9. This receptor was identified in a man between 50 and 59 years old with acute or convalescent COVID-19. Sequenced: peripheral blood. The rearrangement uses TRBV27 and TRBJ2-1; 13 nucleotides agree with TRBD2. CDR3 bases: TGTGCCAGCAGTTCCGAGGTACTAGCGGGGGGGATCAATGAGCAGTTCTTC. Amino acids: CASSSEVLAGGINEQFF.